This TCR beta chain was identified in a study of blood T cells in healthy people across ages. CDR3 size: 13 residues. The V gene's germline CDR1 is SNHLY and CDR2 FYNNEI. A sample-barcoded 5' primer and a J-beta primer mix were used in a second PCR of roughly 6 to 11 cycles. TCRdb redid the calling of the 5' RACE reads with MiXCR, one entry per CDR3 protein. The sample shows approximately 350,000 distinct CDR3 sequences, more than 45% of them seen only once. This chain uses TRBV2 with TRBJ2-5; D is undetermined. The J call could be wrong; TRBJ2-1 is a better fit for the DNA end. Sequenced sample: blood. The sequence came from a man aged 60-69 years in good health. The CDR3 region is CATRGISQETQFF. CDR3 nucleotide sequence: TGTGCCACCAGAGGAATTTCTCAAGAGACCCAGTTCTTC.